The rows below give T cell receptor beta chains drawn from one sample of a study of blood T cell repertoires in COVID-19. Clones were sequenced by immunoSEQ multiplex PCR, and TCRdb holds only the in-frame ones, with some missing. The sample lists about 100,000 clones; roughly 88% were seen once. Sequenced: peripheral blood. These receptors were taken from a human donor in a cohort sampled during active COVID-19. Both conserved end residues are part of each CDR3. A D gene is named only where the DNA matches it firmly. The size field is filled for only some rows; it gives once, few, many or a size class.

V	D	J	size	CDR3	DNA
TRBV28	TRBD1	TRBJ2-7	.	CASTPRTGAIYEQYF	TGTGCCAGCACCCCTCGGACAGGGGCAATCTACGAGCAGTACTTC
TRBV18	TRBD2	TRBJ2-7	many	CASSPPGAGVLYEQYF	TGTGCCAGCTCACCACCGGGAGCGGGAGTACTCTACGAGCAGTACTTC
TRBV4-1	.	TRBJ1-1	.	CASSLRQLNTEAFF	TGCGCCAGCAGCCTGAGACAGTTGAACACTGAAGCTTTCTTT
TRBV7-9	.	TRBJ1-5	few	CASSSLNQPQHF	TGTGCCAGCAGTTCCCTCAATCAGCCCCAGCATTTT
TRBV18	.	TRBJ1-5	.	CASSSTHGSPSQPQHF	TGTGCCAGCTCATCAACCCATGGGAGCCCTAGTCAGCCCCAGCATTTT
TRBV7-8	.	TRBJ2-2	.	CASSLAKTGELFF	TGTGCCAGCAGCTTAGCTAAAACCGGGGAGCTGTTTTTT
TRBV6-5	TRBD2	TRBJ2-3	few	CASREGGGTDTQYF	TGTGCCTCCCGGGAGGGGGGCGGAACAGATACGCAGTATTTT
TRBV30	.	TRBJ2-6	.	CAWTVFSGANVLTF	TGTGCCTGGACAGTTTTCTCTGGGGCCAACGTCCTGACTTTC
TRBV4-2	TRBD2	TRBJ2-1	.	CASSQESSGSYEQFF	TGTGCCAGCAGCCAAGAATCTAGCGGGAGTTATGAGCAGTTCTTC
TRBV7-2	.	TRBJ2-7	.	CASSEDYEQYF	TGTGCCAGCAGCGAGGACTACGAGCAGTACTTC
TRBV28	.	TRBJ1-3	.	CASSFGAIGNTIYF	TGTGCCAGCAGTTTTGGGGCCATAGGAAACACCATATATTTT
TRBV10-3	.	TRBJ2-2	.	CAIRCVRLQPGELFF	TGTGCCATCAGGTGTGTAAGGTTACAGCCCGGGGAGCTGTTTTTT
TRBV5-1	.	TRBJ1-4	.	CASSFRGGDEKLFF	TGCGCCAGCAGCTTCAGGGGAGGGGATGAAAAACTGTTTTTT
TRBV24-1	TRBD1	TRBJ2-6	.	CATSDRTGVGANVLTF	TGTGCCACCAGTGACAGGACAGGGGTTGGGGCCAACGTCCTGACTTTC
TRBV7-9	.	TRBJ1-5	.	CASSHGPADQPQHF	TGTGCCAGCAGCCATGGGCCAGCGGATCAGCCCCAGCATTTT